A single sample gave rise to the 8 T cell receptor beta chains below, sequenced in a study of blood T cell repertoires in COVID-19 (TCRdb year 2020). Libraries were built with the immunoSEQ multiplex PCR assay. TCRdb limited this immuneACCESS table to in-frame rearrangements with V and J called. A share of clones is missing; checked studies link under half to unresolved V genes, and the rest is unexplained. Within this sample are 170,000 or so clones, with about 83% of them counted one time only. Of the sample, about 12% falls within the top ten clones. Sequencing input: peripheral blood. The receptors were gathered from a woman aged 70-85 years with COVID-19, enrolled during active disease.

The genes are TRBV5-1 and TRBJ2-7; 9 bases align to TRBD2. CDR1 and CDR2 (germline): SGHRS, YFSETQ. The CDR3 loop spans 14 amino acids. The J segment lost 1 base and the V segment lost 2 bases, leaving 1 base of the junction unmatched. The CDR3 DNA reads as TGCGCCAGCAGCTTTAGCGGGAGATCCTACGAGCAGTACTTC. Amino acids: CASSFSGRSYEQYF. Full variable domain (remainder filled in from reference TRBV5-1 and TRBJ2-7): KAGVTQTPRYLIKTRGQQVTLSCSPISGHRSVSWYQQTPGQGLQFLFEYFSETQRNKGNFPGRFSGRQFSNSRSEMNVSTLELGDSALYLCASSFSGRSYEQYFGPGTRLTVT.

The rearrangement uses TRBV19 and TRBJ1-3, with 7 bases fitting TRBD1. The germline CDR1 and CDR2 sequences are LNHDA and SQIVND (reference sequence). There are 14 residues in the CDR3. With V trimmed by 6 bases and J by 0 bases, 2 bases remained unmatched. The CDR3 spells CASRGQSSGNTIYF. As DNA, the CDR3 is TGTGCCAGTAGGGGACAGAGCTCTGGAAACACCATATATTTT.

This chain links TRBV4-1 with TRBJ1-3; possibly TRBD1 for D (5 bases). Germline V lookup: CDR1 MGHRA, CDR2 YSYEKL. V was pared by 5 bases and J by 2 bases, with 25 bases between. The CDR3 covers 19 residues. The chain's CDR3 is CASSEGAAFKPGPGNTIYF. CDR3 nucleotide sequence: TGCGCCAGCAGCGAAGGGGCAGCTTTTAAACCTGGGCCTGGAAACACCATATATTTT.

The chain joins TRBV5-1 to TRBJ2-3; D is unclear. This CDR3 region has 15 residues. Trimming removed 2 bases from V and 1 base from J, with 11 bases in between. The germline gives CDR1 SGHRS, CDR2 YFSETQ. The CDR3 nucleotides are TGCGCCAGCAGCTTATCCGTCCGGGGCACAGATACGCAGTATTTT. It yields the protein CASSLSVRGTDTQYF.

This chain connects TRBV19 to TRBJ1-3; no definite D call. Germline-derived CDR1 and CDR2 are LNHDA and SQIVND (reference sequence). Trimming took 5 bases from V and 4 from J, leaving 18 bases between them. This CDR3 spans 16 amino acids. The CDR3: CASSLSARGTGNTIYF. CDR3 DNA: TGTGCCAGTAGTCTGTCCGCTCGGGGAACGGGAAACACCATATATTTT.

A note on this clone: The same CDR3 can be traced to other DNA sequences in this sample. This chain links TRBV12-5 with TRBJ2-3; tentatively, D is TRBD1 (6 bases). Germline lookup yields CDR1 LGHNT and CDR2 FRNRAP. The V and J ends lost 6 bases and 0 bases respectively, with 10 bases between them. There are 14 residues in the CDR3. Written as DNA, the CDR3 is TGTGCTAGTGGGCTAGGACAGAGCACAGATACGCAGTATTTT. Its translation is CASGLGQSTDTQYF.

The CDR3 DNA reads TGTGCCTGGAGACCCCTGGTAACAGCTAATGAAAAACTGTTTTTT. Encoded protein: CAWRPLVTANEKLFF. The V and J genes are TRBV30 and TRBJ1-4; D gene unclear. V shed 3 bases and J shed 3 bases, with 14 bases lying between them. This CDR3 is built from 15 residues. In germline, CDR1 is GTSNPN, CDR2 SVGIG (reference sequence).

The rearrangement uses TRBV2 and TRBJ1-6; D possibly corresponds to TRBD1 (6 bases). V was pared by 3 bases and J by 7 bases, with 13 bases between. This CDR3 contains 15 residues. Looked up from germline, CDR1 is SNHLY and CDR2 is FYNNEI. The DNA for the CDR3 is TGTGCCAGCAGTGACTCCGGGACAATGAATTCACCCCTCCACTTT. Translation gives CASSDSGTMNSPLHF.